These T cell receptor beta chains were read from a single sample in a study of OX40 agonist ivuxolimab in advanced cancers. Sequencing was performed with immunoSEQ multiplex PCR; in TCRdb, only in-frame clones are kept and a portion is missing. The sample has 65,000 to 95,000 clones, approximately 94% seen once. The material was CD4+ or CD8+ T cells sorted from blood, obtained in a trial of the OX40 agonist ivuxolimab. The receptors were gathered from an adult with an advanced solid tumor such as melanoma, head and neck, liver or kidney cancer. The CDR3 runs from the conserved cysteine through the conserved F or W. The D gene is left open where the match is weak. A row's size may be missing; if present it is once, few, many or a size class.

CDR3nt: TGTGCCAGCAGGTCCCTGGGGGGGTATGACACCGGGGAGCTGTTTTTT; CDR3aa: CASRSLGGYDTGELFF; abundance: -; v_gene: TRBV27; j_gene: TRBJ2-2; d_gene: TRBD2
CDR3nt: TGTGCCAGCAGTAGTCTAGGGCAAGAGACCCAGTACTTC; CDR3aa: CASSSLGQETQYF; abundance: -; v_gene: TRBV27; j_gene: TRBJ2-5; d_gene: -
CDR3nt: TGTGCCAGCAGCTTCGGGACAGGGGGCCTCTACGAGCAGTACTTC; CDR3aa: CASSFGTGGLYEQYF; abundance: -; v_gene: TRBV7-9; j_gene: TRBJ2-7; d_gene: TRBD1
CDR3nt: TGTGCCAGCAGCTTAGCGAGGAACAATGAGCAGTTCTTC; CDR3aa: CASSLARNNEQFF; abundance: -; v_gene: TRBV7-8; j_gene: TRBJ2-1; d_gene: -
CDR3nt: TGTGCCAGCCGGCGGGCAGGGGACAATGAGCAGTTCTTC; CDR3aa: CASRRAGDNEQFF; abundance: -; v_gene: TRBV28; j_gene: TRBJ2-1; d_gene: -
CDR3nt: TGTGCCAGCAGCTCGGGACAGTTGGACGGGGCCAACGTCCTGACTTTC; CDR3aa: CASSSGQLDGANVLTF; abundance: -; v_gene: TRBV7-9; j_gene: TRBJ2-6; d_gene: TRBD1
CDR3nt: TGTGCCAGCAGTGTTGTGGGGACGGAGGACACCGGGGAGCTGTTTTTT; CDR3aa: CASSVVGTEDTGELFF; abundance: once; v_gene: TRBV6-1; j_gene: TRBJ2-2; d_gene: -
CDR3nt: TGTGCCAGTAGTCCTTTACCTAGCGGGAGATACAATGAGCAGTTCTTC; CDR3aa: CASSPLPSGRYNEQFF; abundance: once; v_gene: TRBV19; j_gene: TRBJ2-1; d_gene: TRBD2
CDR3nt: TGTGCCAGCAGTTTAAACGAGCAGTACTTC; CDR3aa: CASSLNEQYF; abundance: -; v_gene: TRBV28; j_gene: TRBJ2-7; d_gene: -
CDR3nt: TGTGCCAGCAGTTATAGGCCCGGGACTTACTACGAGCAGTACTTC; CDR3aa: CASSYRPGTYYEQYF; abundance: few; v_gene: TRBV6-5; j_gene: TRBJ2-7; d_gene: -
CDR3nt: TGTGCCAGCACCCCCCTAGGGGGTGGGCTGAACACTGAAGCTTTCTTT; CDR3aa: CASTPLGGGLNTEAFF; abundance: -; v_gene: TRBV6-6; j_gene: TRBJ1-1; d_gene: -
CDR3nt: TGTGCCAGCAGTTCCAGGGAGGTCAGCAATCAGCCCCAGCATTTT; CDR3aa: CASSSREVSNQPQHF; abundance: -; v_gene: TRBV28; j_gene: TRBJ1-5; d_gene: -
CDR3nt: TGTGCCAGCAGCCAAGATCTAAGAACGAACTCCTACAATGAGCAGTTCTTC; CDR3aa: CASSQDLRTNSYNEQFF; abundance: -; v_gene: TRBV4-2; j_gene: TRBJ2-1; d_gene: -
CDR3nt: TGTGCCAGCAGCCGTATAGACTTACCCTACAATGAGCAGTTCTTC; CDR3aa: CASSRIDLPYNEQFF; abundance: -; v_gene: TRBV7-9; j_gene: TRBJ2-1; d_gene: -
CDR3nt: TGCGCCAGCTCGTCGCTAGACCATCCCGGGGAGCTGTTTTTT; CDR3aa: CASSSLDHPGELFF; abundance: -; v_gene: TRBV10-2; j_gene: TRBJ2-2; d_gene: -
CDR3nt: TGTGCCAGCAGTTTATCTCCGAACACCGGGGAGCTGTTTTTT; CDR3aa: CASSLSPNTGELFF; abundance: -; v_gene: TRBV27; j_gene: TRBJ2-2; d_gene: -
CDR3nt: TGTGCCAGCAGCCTAAATGATTGGGATACGCAGTATTTT; CDR3aa: CASSLNDWDTQYF; abundance: -; v_gene: TRBV28; j_gene: TRBJ2-3; d_gene: -
CDR3nt: TGTGCCAGCAGTTCCAGTCTTTTAACCTACGAGCAGTACTTC; CDR3aa: CASSSSLLTYEQYF; abundance: -; v_gene: TRBV28; j_gene: TRBJ2-7; d_gene: -
CDR3nt: TGTGCCAGCAGTCGGGTATCGGCAACTAATGAAAAACTGTTTTTT; CDR3aa: CASSRVSATNEKLFF; abundance: -; v_gene: TRBV6-1; j_gene: TRBJ1-4; d_gene: -
CDR3nt: TGTGCCGTAGTCCGGGACTCCAACACCGGGGAGCTGTTTTTT; CDR3aa: CAVVRDSNTGELFF; abundance: -; v_gene: TRBV19; j_gene: TRBJ2-2; d_gene: -
CDR3nt: TGTGCCTGGAGTGGGTCGGACAGGGTTGACCGAGGGGCTTTCTTT; CDR3aa: CAWSGSDRVDRGAFF; abundance: -; v_gene: TRBV30; j_gene: TRBJ1-1; d_gene: TRBD1
CDR3nt: TGTGCCAGCAGTGAAAACCGGGGGTACGAGCAGTACTTC; CDR3aa: CASSENRGYEQYF; abundance: -; v_gene: TRBV6-1; j_gene: TRBJ2-7; d_gene: -
CDR3nt: TGCGCCAGCAGCCAGGGGGTTGGCAATCAGCCCCAGCATTTT; CDR3aa: CASSQGVGNQPQHF; abundance: -; v_gene: TRBV4-3; j_gene: TRBJ1-5; d_gene: -